This TCR beta chain is drawn from a study of neoadjuvant anti-PD-1 for oral cavity cancer. Turning to the study itself: Before surgery, most patients got three to four biweekly 3 mg/kg nivolumab doses.

Cohort: HPV-negative, locally advanced oral cavity squamous cell carcinoma patients. The CDR3 length is 19 residues. CDR1 is SGHTA, CDR2 FQGNSA, per germline. V lost 1 base to trimming and J lost 6 bases; unmatched junction nucleotides: 15. Method: immunoSEQ multiplex PCR; TCRdb's copy keeps in-frame clones and lacks some. The repertoire includes around 7,200 clones, 48% of them detected once, and about 11% sits in the top ten. Note on this clone: Its antigen is unidentified.

Study-level results: Larger post-treatment preexisting tumor clones tracked with greater tumor shrinkage.

The sequence was obtained from a person aged 35-79 years with oral cavity squamous cell carcinoma. The specimen comprised tumor tissue, sampled before nivolumab (anti-PD-1) treatment. The J gene is TRBJ2-4, the V gene TRBV7-2; TRBD2 matches 10 bases. The CDR3 sequence is CASSLGVALAGEDGNIQYF. CDR3 in DNA: TGTGCCAGCAGCTTAGGGGTGGCTCTAGCGGGAGAGGATGGAAACATTCAGTACTTC.